This T cell receptor (beta chain) was captured in a study of blood T cell repertoires in COVID-19. Study background: Some COVID-19 samples were acute and others convalescent; all came from the United States, Italy and Spain.

Recruitment covered 25 or so US areas and drew participants whose ages spanned roughly 18 to 89 years. Data came from immunoSEQ multiplex PCR; TCRdb stores just in-frame clones and leaves some out. The data show 200,000 or so clones, 84% seen once. The TCR originated in a man between 40 and 49 years old who had recovered from COVID-19. The sequencing input was PBMCs or T cells enriched from blood (not recorded which).

Here the CDR3 DNA reads TGTGCCAGCTCACCTGACAGGGGGCTCGGTGGGGCCAACGTCCTGACTTTC. Its protein is CASSPDRGLGGANVLTF. The chain couples TRBV18 to TRBJ2-6; TRBD1 aligns across 10 bases. V lost 3 bases to trimming and J lost 3 bases; unmatched junction nucleotides: 5. The CDR3 is 17 residues long. CDR1 KGHSH and CDR2 LQKENI come from the germline V gene.